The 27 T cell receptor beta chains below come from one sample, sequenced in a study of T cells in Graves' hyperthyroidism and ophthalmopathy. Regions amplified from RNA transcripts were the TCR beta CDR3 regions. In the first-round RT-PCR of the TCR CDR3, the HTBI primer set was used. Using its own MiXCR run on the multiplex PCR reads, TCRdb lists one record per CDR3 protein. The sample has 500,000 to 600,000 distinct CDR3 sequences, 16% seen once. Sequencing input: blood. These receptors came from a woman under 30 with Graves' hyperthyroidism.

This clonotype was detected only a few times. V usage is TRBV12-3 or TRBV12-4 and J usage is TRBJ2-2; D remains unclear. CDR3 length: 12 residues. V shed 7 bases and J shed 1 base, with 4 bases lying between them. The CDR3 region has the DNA TGTGCCAGCATTGAGAACACCGGGGAGCTGTTTTTT. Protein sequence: CASIENTGELFF.

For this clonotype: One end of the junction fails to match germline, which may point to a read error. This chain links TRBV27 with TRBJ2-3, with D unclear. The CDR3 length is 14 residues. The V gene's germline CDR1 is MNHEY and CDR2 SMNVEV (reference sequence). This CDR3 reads CASSRDPVGDAQYF. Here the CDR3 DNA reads TGTGCCAGCAGTCGAGACCCCGTCGGAGATGCGCAGTATTTT.

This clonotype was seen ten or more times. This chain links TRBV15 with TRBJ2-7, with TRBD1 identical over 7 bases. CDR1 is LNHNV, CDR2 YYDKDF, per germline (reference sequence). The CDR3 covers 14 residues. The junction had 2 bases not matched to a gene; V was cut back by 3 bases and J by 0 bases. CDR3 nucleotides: TGTGCCACCAGCAGCCGGGACAGCTCCTACGAGCAGTACTTC. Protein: CATSSRDSSYEQYF.

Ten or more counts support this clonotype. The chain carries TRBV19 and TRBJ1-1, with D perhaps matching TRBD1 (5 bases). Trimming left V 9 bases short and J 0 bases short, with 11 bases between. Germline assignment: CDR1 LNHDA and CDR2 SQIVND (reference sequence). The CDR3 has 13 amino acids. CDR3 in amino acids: CASQWGMNTEAFF. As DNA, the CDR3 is TGTGCCAGCCAATGGGGGATGAACACTGAAGCTTTCTTT.

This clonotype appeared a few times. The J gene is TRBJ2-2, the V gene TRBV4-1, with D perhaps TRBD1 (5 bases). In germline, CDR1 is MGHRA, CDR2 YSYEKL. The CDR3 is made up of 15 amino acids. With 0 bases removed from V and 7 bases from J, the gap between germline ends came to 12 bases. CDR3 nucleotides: TGCGCCAGCAGCCAAGATCCAGGGTGGGGCGGGGAGCTGTTTTTT. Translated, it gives CASSQDPGWGGELFF.

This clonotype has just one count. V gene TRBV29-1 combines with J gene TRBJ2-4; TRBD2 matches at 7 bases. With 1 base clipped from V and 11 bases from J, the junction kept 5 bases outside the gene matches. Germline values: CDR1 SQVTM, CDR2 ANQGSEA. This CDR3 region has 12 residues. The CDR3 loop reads CSVEAAGGFQYF. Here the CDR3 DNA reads TGCAGCGTTGAAGCAGCCGGGGGGTTTCAGTACTTC.

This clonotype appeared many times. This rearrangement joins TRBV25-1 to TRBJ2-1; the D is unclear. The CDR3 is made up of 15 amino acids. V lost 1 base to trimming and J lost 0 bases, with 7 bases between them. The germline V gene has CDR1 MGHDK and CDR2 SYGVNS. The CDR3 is CASSELELSYNEQFF. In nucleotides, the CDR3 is TGTGCCAGCAGTGAATTGGAACTCTCCTACAATGAGCAGTTCTTC.

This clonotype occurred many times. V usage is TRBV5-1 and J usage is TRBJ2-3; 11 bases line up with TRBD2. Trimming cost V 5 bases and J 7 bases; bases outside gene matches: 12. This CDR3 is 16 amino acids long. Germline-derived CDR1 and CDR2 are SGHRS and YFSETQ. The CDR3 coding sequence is TGCGCCAGCAGTCCCGCCGGCACTAGCGGGAGATATACGCAGTATTTT. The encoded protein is CASSPAGTSGRYTQYF.

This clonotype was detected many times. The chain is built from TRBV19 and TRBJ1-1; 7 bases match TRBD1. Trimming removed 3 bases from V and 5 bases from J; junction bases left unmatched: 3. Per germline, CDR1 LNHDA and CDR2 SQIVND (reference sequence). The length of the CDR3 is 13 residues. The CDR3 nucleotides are TGTGCCAGTAGTATGACAGGGCGAACTGAAGCTTTCTTT. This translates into CASSMTGRTEAFF. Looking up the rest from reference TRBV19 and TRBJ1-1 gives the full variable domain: DGGITQSPKYLFRKEGQNVTLSCEQNLNHDAMYWYRQDPGQGLRLIYYSQIVNDFQKGDIAEGYSVSREKKESFPLTVTSAQKNPTAFYLCASSMTGRTEAFFGQGTRLTVV.

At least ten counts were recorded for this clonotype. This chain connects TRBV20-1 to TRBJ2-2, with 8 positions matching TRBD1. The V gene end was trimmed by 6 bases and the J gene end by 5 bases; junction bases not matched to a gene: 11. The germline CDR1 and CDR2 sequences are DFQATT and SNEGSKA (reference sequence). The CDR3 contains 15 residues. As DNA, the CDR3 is TGCAGTGCAACACGACAGGGGACGAGGACCGGGGAGCTGTTTTTT. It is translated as CSATRQGTRTGELFF.

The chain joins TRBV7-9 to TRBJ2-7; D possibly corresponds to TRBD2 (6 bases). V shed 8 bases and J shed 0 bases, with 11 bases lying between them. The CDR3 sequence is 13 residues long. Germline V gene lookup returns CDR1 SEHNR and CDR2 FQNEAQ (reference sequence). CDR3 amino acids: CASAAGHSYEQYF. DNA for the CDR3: TGTGCCAGCGCCGCGGGGCACTCCTACGAGCAGTACTTC.

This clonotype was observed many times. Here the CDR3 DNA reads TGCGCCAGCAGCTTGGAAAGGGACACAGAAAAACTGTTTTTT. Residues: CASSLERDTEKLFF. The V call is TRBV5-1, the J call TRBJ1-4; perhaps TRBD1 as D (6 bases). The germline V and J ends were trimmed by 0 bases and 8 bases, with 11 bases remaining between them. This CDR3 spans 14 amino acids. Per the germline V gene, CDR1 is SGHRS and CDR2 is YFSETQ.

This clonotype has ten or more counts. CDR3 DNA sequence: TGCAGTGCTAGTGAGTACCGTGGACGGGTCAATCAGCCCCAGCATTTT. Translated, it gives CSASEYRGRVNQPQHF. The rearrangement uses TRBV20-1 and TRBJ1-5; no firm D call. The ends were cut back, 3 bases at V and 3 bases at J, with 18 bases in the middle. Germline CDR1 and CDR2: DFQATT and SNEGSKA (reference sequence). The CDR3 is made up of 16 amino acids.

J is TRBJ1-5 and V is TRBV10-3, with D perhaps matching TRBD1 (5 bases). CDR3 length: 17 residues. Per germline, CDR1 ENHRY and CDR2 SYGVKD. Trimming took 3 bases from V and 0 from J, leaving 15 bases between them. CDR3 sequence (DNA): TGTGCCATCAGTGATACTAGGGACCCCTATAGCAATCAGCCCCAGCATTTT. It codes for CAISDTRDPYSNQPQHF.

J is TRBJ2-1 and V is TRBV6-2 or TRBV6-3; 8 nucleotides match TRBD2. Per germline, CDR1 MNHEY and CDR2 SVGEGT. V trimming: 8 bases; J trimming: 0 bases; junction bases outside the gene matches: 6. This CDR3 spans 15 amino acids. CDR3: CASRAGASSYNEQFF. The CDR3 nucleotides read TGTGCCAGCCGAGCGGGAGCAAGCTCCTACAATGAGCAGTTCTTC.

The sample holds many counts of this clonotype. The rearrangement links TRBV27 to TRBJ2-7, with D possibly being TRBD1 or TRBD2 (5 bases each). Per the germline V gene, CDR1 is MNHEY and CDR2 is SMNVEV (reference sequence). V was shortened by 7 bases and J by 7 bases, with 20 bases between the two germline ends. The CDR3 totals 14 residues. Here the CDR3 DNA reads TGTGCCAGCAAGCCCGGGGCCACCTTCGGGGAGCAGTACTTC. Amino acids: CASKPGATFGEQYF.

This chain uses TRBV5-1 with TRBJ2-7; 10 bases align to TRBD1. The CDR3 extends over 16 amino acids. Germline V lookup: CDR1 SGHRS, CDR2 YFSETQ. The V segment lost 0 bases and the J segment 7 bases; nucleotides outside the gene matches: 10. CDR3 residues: CASSLALDRGVGEQYF. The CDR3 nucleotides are TGCGCCAGCAGCTTGGCCTTGGACAGGGGGGTCGGGGAGCAGTACTTC. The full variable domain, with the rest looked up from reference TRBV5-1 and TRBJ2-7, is KAGVTQTPRYLIKTRGQQVTLSCSPISGHRSVSWYQQTPGQGLQFLFEYFSETQRNKGNFPGRFSGRQFSNSRSEMNVSTLELGDSALYLCASSLALDRGVGEQYFGPGTRLTVT.

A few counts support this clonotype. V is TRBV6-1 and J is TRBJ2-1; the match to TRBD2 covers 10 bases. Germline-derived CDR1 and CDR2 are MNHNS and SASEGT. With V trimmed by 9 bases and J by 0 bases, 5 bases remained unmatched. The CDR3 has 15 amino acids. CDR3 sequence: CASQSGRASYNEQFF. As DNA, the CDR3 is TGTGCCAGTCAAAGCGGGAGGGCCTCCTACAATGAGCAGTTCTTC.

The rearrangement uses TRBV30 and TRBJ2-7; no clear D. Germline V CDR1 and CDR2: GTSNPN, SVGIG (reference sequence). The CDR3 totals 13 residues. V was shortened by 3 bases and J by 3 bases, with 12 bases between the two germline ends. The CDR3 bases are TGTGCCTGGAGGCGAGACATGGGCTACGAGCAGTACTTC. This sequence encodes CAWRRDMGYEQYF. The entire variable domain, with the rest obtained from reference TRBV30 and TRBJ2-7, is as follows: SQTIHQWPATLVQPVGSPLSLECTVEGTSNPNLYWYRQAAGRGLQLLFYSVGIGQISSEVPQNLSASRPQDRQFILSSKKLLLSDSGFYLCAWRRDMGYEQYFGPGTRLTVT.

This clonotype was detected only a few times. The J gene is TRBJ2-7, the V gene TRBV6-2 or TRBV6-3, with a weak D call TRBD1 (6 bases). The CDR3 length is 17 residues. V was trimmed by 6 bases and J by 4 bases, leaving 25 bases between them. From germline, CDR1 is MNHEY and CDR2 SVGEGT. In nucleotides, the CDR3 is TGTGCCAGCAGCGCCCCAGTGTACAGGGCCCCCCTTTACGAGCAGTACTTC. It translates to CASSAPVYRAPLYEQYF.

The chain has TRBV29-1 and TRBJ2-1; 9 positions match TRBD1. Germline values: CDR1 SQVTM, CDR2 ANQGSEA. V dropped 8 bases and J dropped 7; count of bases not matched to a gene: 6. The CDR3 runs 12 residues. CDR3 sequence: CSKLGQGNEQFF. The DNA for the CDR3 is TGCAGCAAATTGGGACAGGGTAATGAGCAGTTCTTC.

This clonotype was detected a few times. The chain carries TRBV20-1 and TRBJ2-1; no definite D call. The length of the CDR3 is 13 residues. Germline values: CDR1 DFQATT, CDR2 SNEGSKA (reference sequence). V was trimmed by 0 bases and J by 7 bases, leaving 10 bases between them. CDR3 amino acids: CSARDFLSNEQFF. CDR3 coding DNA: TGCAGTGCTAGAGATTTTTTGTCTAATGAGCAGTTCTTC.

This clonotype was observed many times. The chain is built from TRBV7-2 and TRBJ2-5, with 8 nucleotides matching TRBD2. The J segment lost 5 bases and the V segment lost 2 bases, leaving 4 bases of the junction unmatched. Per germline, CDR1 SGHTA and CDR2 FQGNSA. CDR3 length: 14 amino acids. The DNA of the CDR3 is TGTGCCAGCAGCTTACGAGCGGGAGTGGAGACCCAGTACTTC. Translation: CASSLRAGVETQYF.

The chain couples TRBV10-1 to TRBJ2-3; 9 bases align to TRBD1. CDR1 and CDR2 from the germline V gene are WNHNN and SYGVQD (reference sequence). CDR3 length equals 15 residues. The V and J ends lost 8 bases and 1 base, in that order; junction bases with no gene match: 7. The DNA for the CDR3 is TGCGCCAGCGGTGTGACAGGGGGAGGCACAGATACGCAGTATTTT. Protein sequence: CASGVTGGGTDTQYF.

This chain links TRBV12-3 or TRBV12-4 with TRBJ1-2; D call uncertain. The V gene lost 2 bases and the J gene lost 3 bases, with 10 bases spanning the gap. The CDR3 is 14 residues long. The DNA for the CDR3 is TGTGCCAGCAGTTTACAGACAAATGACTATGGCTACACCTTC. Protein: CASSLQTNDYGYTF.

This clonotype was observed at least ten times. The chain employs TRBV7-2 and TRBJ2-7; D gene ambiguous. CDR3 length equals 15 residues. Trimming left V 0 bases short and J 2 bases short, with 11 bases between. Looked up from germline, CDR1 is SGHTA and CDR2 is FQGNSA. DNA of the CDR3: TGTGCCAGCAGCTTAGCGTGGTCGCAGGCCTACGAGCAGTACTTC. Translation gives CASSLAWSQAYEQYF.

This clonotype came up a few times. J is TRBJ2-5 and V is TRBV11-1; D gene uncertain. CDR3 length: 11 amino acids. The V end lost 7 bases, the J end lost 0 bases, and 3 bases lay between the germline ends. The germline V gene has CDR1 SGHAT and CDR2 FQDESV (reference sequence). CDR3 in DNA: TGTGCCAGCAACGACCAAGAGACCCAGTACTTC. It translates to CASNDQETQYF. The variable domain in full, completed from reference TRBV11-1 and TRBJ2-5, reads EAEVAQSPRYKITEKSQAVAFWCDPISGHATLYWYRQILGQGPELLVQFQDESVVDDSQLPKDRFSAERLKGVDSTLKIQPAELGDSAMYLCASNDQETQYFGPGTRLLVL.